This T cell receptor beta chain was captured in a study of blood T cell repertoires in COVID-19 (dated by TCRdb to the early 2020s). In the study overall: The collaborator samples originated in the United States, Italy and Spain and spanned the acute and convalescent phases of COVID-19. The material from the prospective study consisted of cDNA or gDNA derived from T cells, B-cell-depleted T cells, or PBMCs. Subjects who had been exposed to COVID-19, were actively infected with it, or had recovered from it provided the deeply sampled blood TCRbeta repertoires that made up the dataset. The repertoires were released in a freely available public database intended as a resource for research on the immune response to SARS-CoV-2. The samples were drawn from two sources: the first 160 participants of the ongoing ImmuneRACE study, and some 1,300 subjects contributed by 6 global collaborators. A de-identified subject ID, COVID-19 status, age in years and sex were almost always included in the sample metadata. HLA class I and class II types, where available, came from metadata supplied by the sample provider rather than from assay-based typing. Here is what the overall study found, with its caveats: How much clinical and demographic metadata was included differed by source and by participant, and the metadata was provided uncurated.

Reading from cysteine to phenylalanine, the CDR3 counts 10 amino acids. The CDR3 DNA has 30 bases and is translated from base 1. CDR1 and CDR2 (DFQATT, SNEGSKA) derive from the germline V gene (reference sequence). The collaborating institutions used their own protocols to collect whole blood in K2EDTA tubes. For TCRbeta analysis, collaborators shipped samples as frozen whole blood, isolated PBMCs, or DNA extracted from either of those sample types. The immunoSEQ Assay, a bias-controlled multiplex PCR, was used to amplify TCRbeta CDR3 regions from genomic DNA. In the paper's pipeline: Within the assay, amplification of reference gene primers was used to estimate how many nucleated cells each sample contained. To quantify the absolute abundance of each unique TCRbeta CDR3 rearrangement, sequence reads were collapsed and filtered. For each sample, productive Simpson clonality was calculated by taking the square root of Simpson's diversity index across productive rearrangements. TCRdb carries this immuneACCESS record with in-frame sequences only. Its versions omit some clonotypes, under half of them owing to an unresolved V gene in the studies checked, with the rest unexplained. The DNA gave D and trimming, while V, J and clone size come from that table. The sample records about 120,000 clones, 60% to 85% of which are singletons. Less than 7.5% of the sample is held by the ten biggest clonotypes.

With regard to this clone: Its antigen has not been determined. Base qualities were left out, and no much larger clone turns up one base away.

Sequences were obtained from peripheral blood. This sequence was found in a man in his sixties or seventies with acute or convalescent COVID-19. Recombination linked TRBV20-1 to TRBJ2-3; the D gene assignment is ambiguous. This receptor has the CDR3 CLAGTDTQYF. DNA sequence: TGCCTGGCGGGCACAGATACGCAGTATTTT.